This note documents a single T cell receptor beta chain sequence. The antigen is undetermined. Sequenced by immunoSEQ multiplex PCR; TCRdb stores in-frame clones only, minus some. Here the sample spans around 620,000 clones, 85% to 95% being singletons. The CDR3 totals 14 residues. Looked up from germline, CDR1 is MNHEY and CDR2 is SMNVEV (reference sequence). Deletions cut 5 bases from V and 7 bases from J, with 18 bases between. The sample comes from a study of shared clonotypes between healthy human individuals. Naive-designated CD8 cells lacked CD45RO, were positively enriched for CCR7, and omitted terminally differentiated effector memory CD45RA+ cells. General study findings and limits: Among a handful of donors, approximately 4.6% of naive CD4 clonotypes were found in common.

The sequence came from a woman in her thirties in good health. Sequenced sample: naive CD8+ T cells sorted from blood. The V and J genes are TRBV27 and TRBJ2-7; the D gene is possibly TRBD2 (6 bases). Here the CDR3 DNA reads TGTGCCAGCAGTATTAGCGGTGCCGCGGGTGAGCAGTACTTC. It is translated as CASSISGAAGEQYF.